The T cell receptor (beta chain) under discussion was sequenced for a study of response to subunit inactivated influenza vaccine. This clonotype occurred a few times. Its antigen is unknown. Germline loops: CDR1 SEHNR, CDR2 FQNEAQ (reference sequence). Trimming cost V 2 bases and J 1 base, with 8 bases left between them. The CDR3 is 14 residues long. TCRdb used MiXCR to reprocess the RT-PCR reads, holding one entry per CDR3 protein. Seen here are about 480,000 distinct CDR3 sequences, 13% observed once, and the top ten hold about an eighth. Regarding the study as a whole: Each seasonal influenza vaccination recruits few new T cells, the authors suggested.

The gene calls are TRBV7-9 and TRBJ1-1, with a possible D match to TRBD1 (5 bases). The sequence was obtained from a man aged 45-65 years who received an inactivated influenza vaccine. This specimen consisted of PBMCs from blood, obtained roughly 6 weeks after vaccination. CDR3 DNA: TGTGCCAGCAGCTTAAATACAGGGAACACTGAAGCTTTCTTT. The encoded protein is CASSLNTGNTEAFF.